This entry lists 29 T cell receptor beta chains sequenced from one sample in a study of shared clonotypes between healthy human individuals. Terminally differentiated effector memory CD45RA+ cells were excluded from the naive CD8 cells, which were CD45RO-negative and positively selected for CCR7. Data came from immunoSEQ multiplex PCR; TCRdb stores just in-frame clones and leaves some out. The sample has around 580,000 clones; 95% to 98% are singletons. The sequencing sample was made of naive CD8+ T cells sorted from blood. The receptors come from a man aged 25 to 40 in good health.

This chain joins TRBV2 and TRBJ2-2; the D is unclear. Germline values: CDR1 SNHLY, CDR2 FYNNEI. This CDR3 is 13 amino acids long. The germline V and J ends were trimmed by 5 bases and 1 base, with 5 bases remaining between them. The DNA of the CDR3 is TGTGCCAGCAGTCTGGGGAACACCGGGGAGCTGTTTTTT. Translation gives CASSLGNTGELFF. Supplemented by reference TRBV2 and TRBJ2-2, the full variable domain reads EPEVTQTPSHQVTQMGQEVILRCVPISNHLYFYWYRQILGQKVEFLVSFYNNEISEKSEIFDDQFSVERPDGSNFTLKIRSTKLEDSAMYFCASSLGNTGELFFGEGSRLTVL.

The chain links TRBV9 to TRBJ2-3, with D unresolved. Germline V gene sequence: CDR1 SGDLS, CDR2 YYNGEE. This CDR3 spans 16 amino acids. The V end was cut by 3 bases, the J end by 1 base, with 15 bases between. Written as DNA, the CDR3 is TGTGCCAGCAGCGCGTGGACCGCGTCTGGCACAGATACGCAGTATTTT. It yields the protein CASSAWTASGTDTQYF.

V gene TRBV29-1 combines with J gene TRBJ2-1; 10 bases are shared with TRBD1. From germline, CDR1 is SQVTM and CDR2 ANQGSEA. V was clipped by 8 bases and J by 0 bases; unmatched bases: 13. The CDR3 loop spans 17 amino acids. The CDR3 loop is CSTSGTGDPLSYNEQFF. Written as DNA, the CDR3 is TGCAGCACCTCCGGGACAGGGGACCCCCTCTCCTACAATGAGCAGTTCTTC.

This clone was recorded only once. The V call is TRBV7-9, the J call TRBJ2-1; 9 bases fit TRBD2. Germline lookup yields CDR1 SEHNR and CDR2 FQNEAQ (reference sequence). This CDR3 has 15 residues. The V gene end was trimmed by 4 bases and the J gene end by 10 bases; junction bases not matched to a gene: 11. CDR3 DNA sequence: TGTGCCAGCAGCTCCGGCGGGAGGGGCGGTGGGGAGCAGTTCTTC. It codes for CASSSGGRGGGEQFF.

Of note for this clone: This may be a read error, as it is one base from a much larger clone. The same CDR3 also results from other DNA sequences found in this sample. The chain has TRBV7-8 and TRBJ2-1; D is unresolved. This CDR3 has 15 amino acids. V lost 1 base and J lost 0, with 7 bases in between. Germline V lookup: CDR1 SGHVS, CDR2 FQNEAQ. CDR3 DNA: TGTGCCAGCAGCTTAGGGCCTAGCTCCTACAATGAGCAGTTCTTC. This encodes CASSLGPSSYNEQFF.

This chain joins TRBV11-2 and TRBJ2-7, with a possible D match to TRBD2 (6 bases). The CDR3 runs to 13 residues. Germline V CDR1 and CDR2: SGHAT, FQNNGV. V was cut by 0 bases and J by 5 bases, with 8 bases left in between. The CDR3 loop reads CASSLEGGNEQYF. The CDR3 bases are TGTGCCAGCAGCTTAGAGGGGGGTAACGAGCAGTACTTC.

CDR3 DNA sequence: TGTGCCAGCAGCTTGTTTGAGGGTTTCACCGGGGAGCTGTTTTTT. Its translation: CASSLFEGFTGELFF. The chain uses TRBV11-2 and TRBJ2-2; maybe TRBD2 (5 bases). Germline values: CDR1 SGHAT, CDR2 FQNNGV. The CDR3 has 15 amino acids. V was pared by 3 bases and J by 4 bases, with 12 bases between.

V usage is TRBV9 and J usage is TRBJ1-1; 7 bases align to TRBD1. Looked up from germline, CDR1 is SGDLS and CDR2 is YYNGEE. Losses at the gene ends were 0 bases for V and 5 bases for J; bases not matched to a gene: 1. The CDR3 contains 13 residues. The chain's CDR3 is CASSVGQGTEAFF. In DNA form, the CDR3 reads TGTGCCAGCAGCGTAGGACAGGGTACTGAAGCTTTCTTT. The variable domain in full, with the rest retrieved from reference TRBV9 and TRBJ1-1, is DSGVTQTPKHLITATGQRVTLRCSPRSGDLSVYWYQQSLDQGLQFLIQYYNGEERAKGNILERFSAQQFPDLHSELNLSSLELGDSALYFCASSVGQGTEAFFGQGTRLTVV.

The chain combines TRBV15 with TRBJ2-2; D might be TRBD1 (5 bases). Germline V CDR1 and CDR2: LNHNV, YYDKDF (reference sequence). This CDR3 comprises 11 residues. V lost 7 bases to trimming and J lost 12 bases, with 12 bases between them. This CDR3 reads CATKDSHKLFF. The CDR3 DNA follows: TGTGCCACCAAAGACAGTCACAAGCTGTTTTTT.

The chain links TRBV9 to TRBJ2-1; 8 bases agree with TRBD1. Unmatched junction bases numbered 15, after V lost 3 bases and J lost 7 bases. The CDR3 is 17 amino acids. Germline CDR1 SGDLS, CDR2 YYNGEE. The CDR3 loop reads CASSAFRQGPVLNEQFF. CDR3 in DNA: TGTGCCAGCAGCGCCTTTCGACAGGGGCCGGTATTGAATGAGCAGTTCTTC.

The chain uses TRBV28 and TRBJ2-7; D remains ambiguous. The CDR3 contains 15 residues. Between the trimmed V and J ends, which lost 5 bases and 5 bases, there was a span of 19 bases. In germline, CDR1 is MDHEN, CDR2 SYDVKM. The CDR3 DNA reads TGTGCCAGCAGTGAAGGAGAGCCTACTCGGGACGAGCAGTACTTC. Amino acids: CASSEGEPTRDEQYF. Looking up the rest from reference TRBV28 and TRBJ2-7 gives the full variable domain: DVKVTQSSRYLVKRTGEKVFLECVQDMDHENMFWYRQDPGLGLRLIYFSYDVKMKEKGDIPEGYSVSREKKERFSLILESASTNQTSMYLCASSEGEPTRDEQYFGPGTRLTVT.

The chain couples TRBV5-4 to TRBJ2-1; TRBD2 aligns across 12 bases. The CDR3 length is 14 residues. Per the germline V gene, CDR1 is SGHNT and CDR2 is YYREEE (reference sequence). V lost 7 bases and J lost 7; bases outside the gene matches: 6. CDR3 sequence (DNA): TGTGCCAGCGGATCGACTAGCGGGAGTAATGAGCAGTTCTTC. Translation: CASGSTSGSNEQFF.

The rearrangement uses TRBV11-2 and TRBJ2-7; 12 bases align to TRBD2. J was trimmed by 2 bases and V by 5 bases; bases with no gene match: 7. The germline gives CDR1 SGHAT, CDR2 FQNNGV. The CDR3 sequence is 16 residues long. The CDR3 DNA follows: TGTGCCAGCAGCGGCCCCACTAGCGGGAGGCCCTACGAGCAGTACTTC. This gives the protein CASSGPTSGRPYEQYF. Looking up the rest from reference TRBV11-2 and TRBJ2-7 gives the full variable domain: EAGVAQSPRYKIIEKRQSVAFWCNPISGHATLYWYQQILGQGPKLLIQFQNNGVVDDSQLPKDRFSAERLKGVDSTLKIQPAKLEDSAVYLCASSGPTSGRPYEQYFGPGTRLTVT.

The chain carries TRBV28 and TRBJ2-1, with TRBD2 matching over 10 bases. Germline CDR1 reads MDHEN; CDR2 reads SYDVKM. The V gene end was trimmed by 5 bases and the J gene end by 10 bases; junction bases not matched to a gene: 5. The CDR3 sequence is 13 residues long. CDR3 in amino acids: CASSIGTSAEQFF. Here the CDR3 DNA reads TGTGCCAGCAGTATCGGGACTAGCGCGGAGCAGTTCTTC.

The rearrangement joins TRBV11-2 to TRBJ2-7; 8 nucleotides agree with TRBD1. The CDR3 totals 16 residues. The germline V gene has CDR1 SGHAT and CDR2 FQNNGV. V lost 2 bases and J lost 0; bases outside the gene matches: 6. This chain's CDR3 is CASSLHAGGASYEQYF. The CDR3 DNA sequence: TGTGCCAGCAGCTTACACGCAGGGGGCGCCTCCTACGAGCAGTACTTC.

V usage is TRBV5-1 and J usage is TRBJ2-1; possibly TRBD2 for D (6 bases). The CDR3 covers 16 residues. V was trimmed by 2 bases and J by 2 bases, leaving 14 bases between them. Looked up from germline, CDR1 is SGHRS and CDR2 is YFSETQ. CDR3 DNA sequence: TGCGCCAGCAGCTTTGTACTAGCTGGGGCCTACAATGAGCAGTTCTTC. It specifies CASSFVLAGAYNEQFF.

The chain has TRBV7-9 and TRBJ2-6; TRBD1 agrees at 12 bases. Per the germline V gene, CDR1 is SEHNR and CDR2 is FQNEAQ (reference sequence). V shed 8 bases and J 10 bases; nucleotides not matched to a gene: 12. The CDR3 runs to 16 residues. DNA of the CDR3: TGTGCCAGCTCTGGGACAGGGGGCGTCGAGGAGAACGTCCTGACTTTC. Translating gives CASSGTGGVEENVLTF.

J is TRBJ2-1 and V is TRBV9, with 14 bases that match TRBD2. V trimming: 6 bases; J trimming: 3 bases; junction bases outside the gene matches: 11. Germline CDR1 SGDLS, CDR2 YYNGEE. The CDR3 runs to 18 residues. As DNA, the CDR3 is TGTGCCAGCACCCCTTTCGGACTAGCGGGAGGAAGCTACAATGAGCAGTTCTTC. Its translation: CASTPFGLAGGSYNEQFF.

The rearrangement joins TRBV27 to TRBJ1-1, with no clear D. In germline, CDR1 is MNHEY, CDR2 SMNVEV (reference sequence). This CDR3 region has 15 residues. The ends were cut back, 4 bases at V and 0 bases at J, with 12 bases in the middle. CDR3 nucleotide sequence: TGTGCCAGCAGTTACAGCGCCCATTTGAACACTGAAGCTTTCTTT. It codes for CASSYSAHLNTEAFF.

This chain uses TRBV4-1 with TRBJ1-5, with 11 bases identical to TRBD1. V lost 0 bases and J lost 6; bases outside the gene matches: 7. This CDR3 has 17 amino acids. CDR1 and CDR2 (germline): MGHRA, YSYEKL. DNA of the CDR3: TGCGCCAGCAGCCAAGATCCGGACAGGGGGCCCGTTCAGCCCCAGCATTTT. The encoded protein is CASSQDPDRGPVQPQHF.

The CDR3 spells CATSRSRGRQETQYF. The CDR3 DNA reads as TGTGCCACCAGCAGGTCCCGAGGCCGCCAAGAGACCCAGTACTTC. This chain uses TRBV15 with TRBJ2-5; D call uncertain. This CDR3 spans 15 amino acids. The V end was cut by 3 bases, the J end by 1 base, with 12 bases between. From germline, CDR1 is LNHNV and CDR2 YYDKDF (reference sequence).

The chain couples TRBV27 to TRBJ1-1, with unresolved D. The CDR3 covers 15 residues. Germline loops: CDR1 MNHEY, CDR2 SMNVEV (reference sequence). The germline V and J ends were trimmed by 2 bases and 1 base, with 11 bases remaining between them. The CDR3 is CASSLILSRNTEAFF. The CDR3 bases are TGTGCCAGCAGTTTAATCTTGAGCAGGAACACTGAAGCTTTCTTT.

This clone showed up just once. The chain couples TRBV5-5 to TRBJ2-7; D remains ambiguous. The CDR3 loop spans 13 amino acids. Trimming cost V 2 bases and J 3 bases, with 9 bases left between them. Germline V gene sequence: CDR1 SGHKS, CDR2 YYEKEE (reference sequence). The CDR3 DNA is TGTGCCAGCAGCTTTACATCAGACTACGAGCAGTACTTC. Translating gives CASSFTSDYEQYF.

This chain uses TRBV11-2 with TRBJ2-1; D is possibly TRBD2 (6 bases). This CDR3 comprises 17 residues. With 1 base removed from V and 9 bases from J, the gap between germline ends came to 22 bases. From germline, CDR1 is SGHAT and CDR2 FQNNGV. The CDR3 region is CASSLVGAGLPLVEQFF. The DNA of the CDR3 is TGTGCCAGCAGCTTAGTGGGAGCGGGTCTCCCATTGGTTGAGCAGTTCTTC.

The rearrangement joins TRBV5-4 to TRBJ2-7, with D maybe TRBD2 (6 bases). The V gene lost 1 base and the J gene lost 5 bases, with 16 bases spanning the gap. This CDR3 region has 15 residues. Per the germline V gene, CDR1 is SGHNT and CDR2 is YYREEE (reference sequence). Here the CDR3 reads CASSLSGGLENEQYF. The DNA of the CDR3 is TGTGCCAGCAGCTTGAGTGGGGGGTTGGAGAACGAGCAGTACTTC.

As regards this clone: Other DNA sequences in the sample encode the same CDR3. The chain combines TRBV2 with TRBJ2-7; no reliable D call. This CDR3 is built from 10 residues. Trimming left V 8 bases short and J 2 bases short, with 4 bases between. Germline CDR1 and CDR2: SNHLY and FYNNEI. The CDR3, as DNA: TGTGCCAGCGGGACCTACGAGCAGTACTTC. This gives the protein CASGTYEQYF.

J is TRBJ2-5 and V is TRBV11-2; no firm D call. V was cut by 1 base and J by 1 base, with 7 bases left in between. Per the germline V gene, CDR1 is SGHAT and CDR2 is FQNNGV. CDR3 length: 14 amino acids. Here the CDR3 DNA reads TGTGCCAGCAGCTTAGGGGTACTCCAAGAGACCCAGTACTTC. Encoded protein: CASSLGVLQETQYF. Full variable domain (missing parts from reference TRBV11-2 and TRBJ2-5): EAGVAQSPRYKIIEKRQSVAFWCNPISGHATLYWYQQILGQGPKLLIQFQNNGVVDDSQLPKDRFSAERLKGVDSTLKIQPAKLEDSAVYLCASSLGVLQETQYFGPGTRLLVL.

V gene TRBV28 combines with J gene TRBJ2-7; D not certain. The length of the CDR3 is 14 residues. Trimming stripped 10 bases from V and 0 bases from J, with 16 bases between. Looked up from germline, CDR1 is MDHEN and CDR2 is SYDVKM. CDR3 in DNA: TGTGCCACCAACCCCGCTTATGGCTCCTACGAGCAGTACTTC. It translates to CATNPAYGSYEQYF.

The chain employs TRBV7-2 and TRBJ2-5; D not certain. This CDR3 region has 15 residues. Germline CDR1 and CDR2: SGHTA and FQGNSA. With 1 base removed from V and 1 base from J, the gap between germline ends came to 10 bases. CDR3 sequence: CASSLVAGFQETQYF. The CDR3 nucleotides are TGTGCCAGCAGCTTAGTCGCCGGGTTCCAAGAGACCCAGTACTTC.